This T cell receptor (beta chain) is from a study of CD8+ T cells in alopecia areata. Looking at the study overall: Oral tofacitinib, 5 to 10 mg twice daily, was given in an open-label trial. Overall study results and limits: Mice showed TCR sharing more clearly than patients did, possibly owing to HLA. Alphabeta T cells residing in normal skin are also sequenced in scalp samples.

From PBMCs, CD4+ and CD8+ T cells were sorted. CDR1 and CDR2 from the germline V gene are MNHEY and SMNVEV (reference sequence). CDR3 length equals 16 residues. Trimming took 5 bases from V and 2 from J, leaving 18 bases between them. Note on this clone: Its antigen is currently unknown.

cDNA serving as the sequencing template came from extracted, reverse transcribed RNA. Assay used: immunoSEQ multiplex PCR; TCRdb lists only in-frame clones, some missing. Found here are 150,000 to 160,000 clones, about 50% of them singletons; the top ten hold less than 20%. The TCR originated in a human donor with alopecia areata. The rearrangement joins TRBV27 to TRBJ1-2; D gene unclear. Specimen: CD8+ T cells sorted from blood, collected at week 0. CDR3 DNA sequence: TGTGCCAGCAGTCCTAGACACTACTCGAGAAACTATGGCTACACCTTC. Its translation: CASSPRHYSRNYGYTF.